This TCR beta chain originates from a study of control samples from healthy donors and cancer patients. Measured with immunoSEQ multiplex PCR; TCRdb has only the in-frame clones, and not every one. Of approximately 70,000 clones listed, over 85% are singletons. Trimming pared 2 bases from V and 5 bases from J, leaving 15 bases between. Germline-derived CDR1 and CDR2 are MNHEY and SVGAGI. The length of the CDR3 is 15 residues. The sequenced sample consisted of PBMCs. V gene TRBV6-5 combines with J gene TRBJ1-2; D remains ambiguous. The source of this sequence is a man aged 60 to 69 with lung cancer. The CDR3 nucleotides are TGTGCCAGCAGTTACCCTTCTTTGGGTGGGTATGGCTACACCTTC. Amino acids: CASSYPSLGGYGYTF.